This T cell receptor (beta chain) was identified during a study of T cell responses to AZD1222 COVID-19 vaccine. Points from the study as a whole: Just six AZD1222 recipients were seropositive at baseline. Targeting of unmutated variant regions was reportedly seen in nearly half of spike-specific TCRs. Donors in the cohort were predominantly white British and more often female, and clonal diversity was possibly underestimated. The span of vaccine-associated CD4 TCRs extended across spike, with dominance at 160-218 and 743-854.

As for this clone: Its antigen remains unknown.

CDR3 length: 14 residues. Trimming stripped 5 bases from V and 0 bases from J, with 11 bases between. Germline CDR1 is SGDLS and CDR2 is YYNGEE. TCRdb keeps only in-frame clones here, not all; method: immunoSEQ multiplex PCR. The table lists more than 95,000 clones, 88% of them singletons. This material consisted of peripheral blood, taken on day 0 of AZD1222 vaccination. J is TRBJ1-1 and V is TRBV9; tentative D call: TRBD1 (6 bases). This TCR derives from an adult in good health. The chain's CDR3 is CASSGQGMNTEAFF. The CDR3 region has the DNA TGTGCCAGCAGTGGCCAGGGGATGAACACTGAAGCTTTCTTT.